A selection of T cell receptor beta chains follows, all from one sample in a study of shared clonotypes between healthy human individuals. Using immunoSEQ multiplex PCR, the repertoire was profiled, and TCRdb retains in-frame clones only, with some absent. There are about 2.4 million clones in the sample; approximately 93% occur only once, and about 0.39% lies in the top ten. Sequencing was done on a sample of naive CD4+ T cells from PBMCs. All receptors come from a man in his late teens or twenties in good health. Some clones in this sample may be carry-over from other donors' samples. The CDR3 runs from the conserved cysteine through the conserved F or W. A D gene is named only where the DNA matches it firmly. Some rows mark clone size as missing; the rest say once, few, many or name a class of expanded clone.

D gene: .
clone size: once
J gene: TRBJ2-1
V gene: TRBV28
CDR3 DNA: TGTGCCAGCAGAACTCTCCGGAGCTCCTACAATGAGCAGTTCTTC
CDR3 protein: CASRTLRSSYNEQFF

D gene: .
clone size: .
J gene: TRBJ2-2
V gene: TRBV7-3
CDR3 DNA: TGTGCCAGCACTTCGAACACCGGGGAGCTGTTTTTT
CDR3 protein: CASTSNTGELFF

D gene: .
clone size: once
J gene: TRBJ1-5
V gene: TRBV19
CDR3 DNA: TGTGCCAGTAGTCGAGCGACGGGGGGTAGCAATCAGCCCCAGCATTTT
CDR3 protein: CASSRATGGSNQPQHF

D gene: .
clone size: .
J gene: TRBJ1-1
V gene: TRBV7-6
CDR3 DNA: TGTGCCAGCAGCTTAGCTGGGTGGGGGGGGAACACTGAAGCTTTCTTT
CDR3 protein: CASSLAGWGGNTEAFF

D gene: .
clone size: .
J gene: TRBJ1-6
V gene: TRBV7-3
CDR3 DNA: TGTGCCAGCAGCCTAAGGGGTTCCTATAATTCACCCCTCCACTTT
CDR3 protein: CASSLRGSYNSPLHF

D gene: .
clone size: .
J gene: TRBJ2-1
V gene: TRBV11-2
CDR3 DNA: TGTGCCAGCAGCTTTTCCGACAGGTACCTGGGGGAGCAGTTCTTC
CDR3 protein: CASSFSDRYLGEQFF

D gene: TRBD2
clone size: .
J gene: TRBJ2-1
V gene: TRBV7-3
CDR3 DNA: TGTGCCAGCAGCTTAAGAGCGGGGTACAATGAGCAGTTCTTC
CDR3 protein: CASSLRAGYNEQFF

D gene: TRBD1
clone size: .
J gene: TRBJ1-5
V gene: TRBV28
CDR3 DNA: TGTGCCAGCAGCAGGGGGGACAGGGGCCCCTATAGCAATCAGCCCCAGCATTTT
CDR3 protein: CASSRGDRGPYSNQPQHF

D gene: .
clone size: .
J gene: TRBJ2-1
V gene: TRBV6-5
CDR3 DNA: TGTGCCAGCAGTTACTCATGGGGAGACCTCTACAATGAGCAGTTCTTC
CDR3 protein: CASSYSWGDLYNEQFF

D gene: TRBD2
clone size: .
J gene: TRBJ2-1
V gene: TRBV7-6
CDR3 DNA: TGTGCCAGCAGTCCCTGGGGGAGCGGGAGAGTCCTAGGTGAGCAGTTCTTC
CDR3 protein: CASSPWGSGRVLGEQFF

D gene: .
clone size: .
J gene: TRBJ2-1
V gene: TRBV2
CDR3 DNA: TGTGCCAGCAAGGGCAATGAGCAGTTCTTC
CDR3 protein: CASKGNEQFF

D gene: TRBD2
clone size: .
J gene: TRBJ2-7
V gene: TRBV28
CDR3 DNA: TGTGCCAGCCATCGAGCGGGAGGTGTACACGAGCAGTACTTC
CDR3 protein: CASHRAGGVHEQYF

D gene: TRBD1
clone size: once
J gene: TRBJ2-1
V gene: TRBV7-3
CDR3 DNA: TGTGCCAGCAGCTCCCGGACAGGGGCGTCCTACAATGAGCAGTTCTTC
CDR3 protein: CASSSRTGASYNEQFF

D gene: .
clone size: .
J gene: TRBJ2-7
V gene: TRBV6-1
CDR3 DNA: TGTGCCAGCAGTGAAGCGCGCCCCTACGAGCAGTACTTC
CDR3 protein: CASSEARPYEQYF

D gene: TRBD2
clone size: .
J gene: TRBJ2-4
V gene: TRBV27
CDR3 DNA: TGTGCCAGCAGTACGGGAGGGCCGCTAGCCAAAAACATTCAGTACTTC
CDR3 protein: CASSTGGPLAKNIQYF

D gene: .
clone size: .
J gene: TRBJ1-1
V gene: TRBV7-3
CDR3 DNA: TGTGCCAGCAGCTTAATTGCAGGCCTGAACACTGAAGCTTTCTTT
CDR3 protein: CASSLIAGLNTEAFF

D gene: .
clone size: few
J gene: TRBJ2-7
V gene: TRBV7-9
CDR3 DNA: TGTGCCAGCAGCTCCAATTACGAGCAGTACTTC
CDR3 protein: CASSSNYEQYF

D gene: .
clone size: .
J gene: TRBJ2-1
V gene: TRBV2
CDR3 DNA: TGTGCCAGCAGTGACGGGGTTGAGCAGTTCTTC
CDR3 protein: CASSDGVEQFF

D gene: TRBD1
clone size: .
J gene: TRBJ1-2
V gene: TRBV7-2
CDR3 DNA: TGTGCCAGCAGCTTATTTGAGACAGGGGCTGGCTACACCTTC
CDR3 protein: CASSLFETGAGYTF

D gene: TRBD1
clone size: once
J gene: TRBJ2-2
V gene: TRBV30
CDR3 DNA: TGTGCCTGGAGGAGGGGGCACACCGGGGAGCTGTTTTTT
CDR3 protein: CAWRRGHTGELFF

D gene: TRBD1
clone size: .
J gene: TRBJ1-2
V gene: TRBV2
CDR3 DNA: TGTGCCAGCAGTGTTGGACAGGGCAATGGCTACACCTTC
CDR3 protein: CASSVGQGNGYTF

D gene: .
clone size: .
J gene: TRBJ2-1
V gene: TRBV28
CDR3 DNA: TGTGCCAGCCACTCAAGGGTGGCAAAAGACTACAATGAGCAGTTCTTC
CDR3 protein: CASHSRVAKDYNEQFF

D gene: .
clone size: .
J gene: TRBJ2-2
V gene: TRBV7-9
CDR3 DNA: TGTGCCAGCAGCTTACTTGGGAACACCGGGGAGCTGTTTTTT
CDR3 protein: CASSLLGNTGELFF

D gene: .
clone size: .
J gene: TRBJ1-6
V gene: TRBV5-6
CDR3 DNA: TGTGCCAGCAGCCCTGGCACAGGAGGGGATTCACCCCTCCACTTT
CDR3 protein: CASSPGTGGDSPLHF

D gene: .
clone size: .
J gene: TRBJ2-3
V gene: TRBV6-1
CDR3 DNA: TGTGCCAGCACTGAGGGATCTAGCACAGATACGCAGTATTTT
CDR3 protein: CASTEGSSTDTQYF

D gene: .
clone size: .
J gene: TRBJ2-7
V gene: TRBV6-5
CDR3 DNA: TGTGCCAGCAGTTACTCGAACCAGGGGCCCTCCTACGAGCAGTACTTC
CDR3 protein: CASSYSNQGPSYEQYF

D gene: .
clone size: .
J gene: TRBJ2-7
V gene: TRBV19
CDR3 DNA: TGTGCCAGTAGTCAGGATCCTTCCTACGAGCAGTACTTC
CDR3 protein: CASSQDPSYEQYF

D gene: .
clone size: .
J gene: TRBJ2-7
V gene: TRBV7-2
CDR3 DNA: TGTGCCAGCAGCTTTGGGCTAGTTGTTTACGAGCAGTACTTC
CDR3 protein: CASSFGLVVYEQYF

D gene: .
clone size: .
J gene: TRBJ1-5
V gene: TRBV28
CDR3 DNA: TGTGCCAGCAGTCCCCAGGGGCGTGAGACGTCGAATCAGCCCCAGCATTTT
CDR3 protein: CASSPQGRETSNQPQHF

D gene: .
clone size: .
J gene: TRBJ2-5
V gene: TRBV5-1
CDR3 DNA: TGCGCCAGCAGATACAACGGGTACAGGGTTCAGAGTGCGGAGACCCAGTACTTC
CDR3 protein: CASRYNGYRVQSAETQYF

D gene: TRBD1
clone size: .
J gene: TRBJ2-7
V gene: TRBV28
CDR3 DNA: TGTGCCAGCGGCCGGCAGGCAGGGGGATACGAGCAGTACTTC
CDR3 protein: CASGRQAGGYEQYF

D gene: .
clone size: .
J gene: TRBJ1-2
V gene: TRBV7-2
CDR3 DNA: TGTGCCAGCAGCTTAGGCACCGCCGGCTATGGCTACACCTTC
CDR3 protein: CASSLGTAGYGYTF

D gene: TRBD2
clone size: .
J gene: TRBJ2-7
V gene: TRBV18
CDR3 DNA: TGTGCCAGCTCACAAGGACTAGCGGGAGAGTACGAGCAGTACTTC
CDR3 protein: CASSQGLAGEYEQYF

D gene: .
clone size: .
J gene: TRBJ1-4
V gene: TRBV19
CDR3 DNA: TGTGCCAGTAGTATAGACATAGGAACTAATGAAAAACTGTTTTTT
CDR3 protein: CASSIDIGTNEKLFF

D gene: .
clone size: .
J gene: TRBJ1-1
V gene: TRBV6-6
CDR3 DNA: TGTGCCAGCGGAAGGGCAGGGCTGAACACTGAAGCTTTCTTT
CDR3 protein: CASGRAGLNTEAFF

D gene: TRBD2
clone size: .
J gene: TRBJ2-1
V gene: TRBV19
CDR3 DNA: TGTGCCAGTAGTATCGGTGGGAGGGCCCGGAGAAATGAGCAGTTCTTC
CDR3 protein: CASSIGGRARRNEQFF

D gene: .
clone size: .
J gene: TRBJ1-4
V gene: TRBV5-1
CDR3 DNA: TGCGCCAGCAGCGCCAATCCTGGGGATGAAAAACTGTTTTTT
CDR3 protein: CASSANPGDEKLFF

D gene: .
clone size: once
J gene: TRBJ2-1
V gene: TRBV27
CDR3 DNA: TGTGCCAGCAGTACAGGTTTTTACAATGAGCAGTTCTTC
CDR3 protein: CASSTGFYNEQFF

D gene: .
clone size: .
J gene: TRBJ1-2
V gene: TRBV10-3
CDR3 DNA: TGTGCCATCAGTGGGTTGGAGCCCTGGGTCTATGGCTACACCTTC
CDR3 protein: CAISGLEPWVYGYTF

D gene: TRBD1
clone size: .
J gene: TRBJ1-2
V gene: TRBV4-3
CDR3 DNA: TGCGCCAGCAGCCAAGTTGGACAGGGTGATGGCTACACCTTC
CDR3 protein: CASSQVGQGDGYTF

D gene: .
clone size: .
J gene: TRBJ2-5
V gene: TRBV20-1
CDR3 DNA: TGCAGTGCTTTTACCCAAGAGACCCAGTACTTC
CDR3 protein: CSAFTQETQYF

D gene: .
clone size: .
J gene: TRBJ1-1
V gene: TRBV7-3
CDR3 DNA: TGTGCCAGCAGCTTAACTCGGGACCGGGCTGAAGCTTTCTTT
CDR3 protein: CASSLTRDRAEAFF

D gene: TRBD2
clone size: .
J gene: TRBJ2-1
V gene: TRBV10-3
CDR3 DNA: TGTGCCATCAGTGCGGCGGCGGGGGATGAGCAGTTCTTC
CDR3 protein: CAISAAAGDEQFF

D gene: TRBD1
clone size: .
J gene: TRBJ2-2
V gene: TRBV10-3
CDR3 DNA: TGTGCCATCAGTGAAAGGACAGGGGGCACCGGGGAGCTGTTTTTT
CDR3 protein: CAISERTGGTGELFF

D gene: .
clone size: few
J gene: TRBJ1-5
V gene: TRBV30
CDR3 DNA: TGTGCCTGGACCGTCGGGGGAGGTCAGCCCCAGCATTTT
CDR3 protein: CAWTVGGGQPQHF

D gene: .
clone size: .
J gene: TRBJ1-1
V gene: TRBV14
CDR3 DNA: TGTGCCAGCAGCCAAGATCCCCCCTGGACTGAAGCTTTCTTT
CDR3 protein: CASSQDPPWTEAFF

D gene: .
clone size: .
J gene: TRBJ2-2
V gene: TRBV6-1
CDR3 DNA: TGTGCCAGCAGTGACCTCACTACGAACACCGGGGAGCTGTTTTTT
CDR3 protein: CASSDLTTNTGELFF

D gene: TRBD1
clone size: .
J gene: TRBJ1-1
V gene: TRBV6-5
CDR3 DNA: TGTGCCAGCAGGGGACAGGGGGTAGGGGAAGCTTTCTTT
CDR3 protein: CASRGQGVGEAFF

D gene: .
clone size: .
J gene: TRBJ1-2
V gene: TRBV6-6
CDR3 DNA: TGTGCCAGCGGGGGGGGGCCCAGTGGCTACACCTTC
CDR3 protein: CASGGGPSGYTF

D gene: TRBD1
clone size: once
J gene: TRBJ2-7
V gene: TRBV7-4
CDR3 DNA: TGTGCCAGCAGCTTTTGGGGGGAAACCGGGACAGGGAACCCCGAGCAGTACTTC
CDR3 protein: CASSFWGETGTGNPEQYF

D gene: .
clone size: .
J gene: TRBJ2-2
V gene: TRBV6-5
CDR3 DNA: TGTGCCAGCAGAAAGGTCCAGGGGCCCGGGGAGCTGTTTTTT
CDR3 protein: CASRKVQGPGELFF

D gene: .
clone size: .
J gene: TRBJ2-1
V gene: TRBV25-1
CDR3 DNA: TGTGCCAGCAGTGGGGACTGGAACAATGAGCAGTTCTTC
CDR3 protein: CASSGDWNNEQFF

D gene: .
clone size: .
J gene: TRBJ1-3
V gene: TRBV6-6
CDR3 DNA: TGTGCCAGCAGTTACTCGTCGGCAGGGGTCGGAAACACCATATATTTT
CDR3 protein: CASSYSSAGVGNTIYF